Listed here are 30 T cell receptor beta chains from one sample, sequenced in a study of blood T cell repertoires in COVID-19. The assay was immunoSEQ multiplex PCR, and TCRdb's table has in-frame clones only and misses some. The sample includes over 55,000 clones, about 77% of them seen just once. Specimen: peripheral blood. The source of these receptors is a human donor in a cohort sampled during active COVID-19.

This clone was seen once. CDR3 DNA sequence: TGTGCCAGCAAACAGGGTAGCAATCAGCCCCAGCATTTT. This translates into CASKQGSNQPQHF. The chain couples TRBV28 to TRBJ1-5, with a weak D call TRBD1 (6 bases). The germline CDR1 and CDR2 sequences are MDHEN and SYDVKM. This CDR3 spans 13 amino acids. V lost 7 bases and J lost 0, with 7 bases in between.

The chain is built from TRBV7-2 and TRBJ2-3; 13 positions match TRBD2. V lost 6 bases and J lost 10; bases outside the gene matches: 10. Germline V gene data show CDR1 as SGHTA and CDR2 as FQGNSA. CDR3 length equals 15 residues. CDR3 sequence reads: CASRLPLTSGGAQYF. The CDR3 bases are TGTGCCAGCAGATTGCCCCTTACTAGCGGGGGGGCGCAGTATTTT.

The chain employs TRBV18 and TRBJ2-2; 9 bases align to TRBD1. The germline V gene has CDR1 KGHSH and CDR2 LQKENI. V lost 1 base to trimming and J lost 5 bases; unmatched junction nucleotides: 8. The CDR3 extends over 17 amino acids. CDR3 coding DNA: TGTGCCAGCTCACCACAGGCGGGGACAGGGTCTACCGGGGAGCTGTTTTTT. Translation: CASSPQAGTGSTGELFF.

This clone was found a few times. This chain connects TRBV5-4 to TRBJ2-2, with D perhaps TRBD2 (5 bases). Germline V gene lookup returns CDR1 SGHNT and CDR2 YYREEE (reference sequence). This CDR3 spans 13 amino acids. Trimming cost V 9 bases and J 1 base, with 10 bases left between them. The CDR3 protein is CATRGRNTGELFF. CDR3 nucleotide sequence: TGTGCCACCCGAGGGAGGAACACCGGGGAGCTGTTTTTT.

This clone was picked up a small number of times. The rearrangement joins TRBV28 to TRBJ1-1; D is unclear. The CDR3 contains 17 residues. V lost 7 bases to trimming and J lost 2 bases, with 23 bases between them. Germline CDR1 is MDHEN and CDR2 is SYDVKM. The CDR3, as DNA: TGTGCCAGCACTCCCCTGGGTTGGCGGGGATCAAACACTGAAGCTTTCTTT. Residues: CASTPLGWRGSNTEAFF.

This clone occurred once. The chain links TRBV19 to TRBJ1-1; the D gene is possibly TRBD1 (5 bases). Germline V gene lookup returns CDR1 LNHDA and CDR2 SQIVND (reference sequence). There are 16 residues in the CDR3. Trimming left V 7 bases short and J 7 bases short, with 25 bases between. The CDR3 region is CASILLPLMGEGEAFF. CDR3 DNA sequence: TGTGCCAGTATTCTTCTACCCCTGATGGGGGAGGGTGAAGCTTTCTTT.

The chain recombines TRBV19 with TRBJ1-2; unclear D gene. Trimming cost V 4 bases and J 4 bases, with 7 bases left between them. The CDR3 has 12 amino acids. Germline assignment: CDR1 LNHDA and CDR2 SQIVND (reference sequence). CDR3 sequence: CASSTGRYGYTF. The CDR3 region has the DNA TGTGCCAGTAGTACCGGTCGCTATGGCTACACCTTC.

The J gene is TRBJ1-5, the V gene TRBV27; TRBD1 matches 8 bases. V shed 6 bases and J 3 bases; nucleotides not matched to a gene: 7. Germline CDR1 and CDR2: MNHEY and SMNVEV (reference sequence). The CDR3 is 15 amino acids. The CDR3 bases are TGTGCCAGCAGGCAGGCAGGGGGCGTCAATCAGCCCCAGCATTTT. Translation: CASRQAGGVNQPQHF.

The rearrangement uses TRBV28 and TRBJ1-2; TRBD1 matches at 9 bases. The trim removed 6 bases at V and 6 bases at J, leaving 8 bases unmatched. Germline V gene sequence: CDR1 MDHEN, CDR2 SYDVKM. The CDR3 contains 14 residues. CDR3 sequence: CASSRQGGLHGYTF. CDR3 in DNA: TGTGCCAGCAGCCGACAGGGGGGTCTCCATGGCTACACCTTC.

The chain carries TRBV27 and TRBJ2-7, with 8 bases lining up with TRBD2. This CDR3 has 14 amino acids. Looked up from germline, CDR1 is MNHEY and CDR2 is SMNVEV (reference sequence). J gave up 3 bases and V 9 bases, and 10 bases lay outside the gene matches. The CDR3 spells CASSLPGLGYEQYF. The DNA of the CDR3 is TGTGCCAGTTCCCTTCCGGGACTAGGCTACGAGCAGTACTTC.

This clone came up a few times. This rearrangement joins TRBV7-6 to TRBJ1-1; D unresolved. The CDR3 is made up of 15 amino acids. Germline CDR1 is SGHVS and CDR2 is FNYEAQ. The V gene lost 1 base and the J gene lost 3 bases, with 12 bases spanning the gap. The DNA for the CDR3 is TGTGCCAGCAGCTTAGTATCTCTGGGCTACACTGAAGCTTTCTTT. It encodes CASSLVSLGYTEAFF.

There are a few counts of this clone. V gene TRBV10-1 combines with J gene TRBJ2-5, with D perhaps matching TRBD1 (5 bases). V dropped 4 bases and J dropped 5 bases, with 14 bases sitting between them. Germline CDR1 WNHNN, CDR2 SYGVQD (reference sequence). CDR3 length: 14 amino acids. CDR3 sequence: CASSAGRMGETQYF. The CDR3 nucleotides read TGCGCCAGCAGTGCAGGGCGAATGGGGGAGACCCAGTACTTC.

The gene calls are TRBV6-4 and TRBJ2-5; 8 bases agree with TRBD2. This CDR3 contains 18 residues. J was trimmed by 2 bases and V by 7 bases; bases with no gene match: 18. Per the germline V gene, CDR1 is MRHNA and CDR2 is SNTAGT. The CDR3 region is CASKIRVGAGVIQETQYF. The CDR3 DNA is TGTGCCAGCAAAATCCGGGTAGGAGCGGGGGTAATACAAGAGACCCAGTACTTC.

This clone was counted only a few times. J is TRBJ1-6 and V is TRBV4-2; D may be TRBD1 (6 bases). Germline-derived CDR1 and CDR2 are LGHNA and YNFKEQ. The CDR3 runs 13 residues. The ends were cut back, 0 bases at V and 10 bases at J, with 7 bases in the middle. Here the CDR3 DNA reads TGTGCCAGCAGCCAAGATGGGGGCTCACCCCTCCACTTT. It encodes CASSQDGGSPLHF.

The rearrangement joins TRBV5-5 to TRBJ1-1, with TRBD1 identical over 10 bases. J lost 5 bases, V lost 0 bases, and 4 bases had no gene match. Germline values: CDR1 SGHKS, CDR2 YYEKEE (reference sequence). The CDR3 spans 15 residues. The CDR3 nucleotides read TGTGCCAGCAGCTTGGGGGGACAGGGGAGGACTGAAGCTTTCTTT. Translation gives CASSLGGQGRTEAFF. Full variable domain (outside the CDR3, taken from reference TRBV5-5 and TRBJ1-1): DAGVTQSPTHLIKTRGQQVTLRCSPISGHKSVSWYQQVLGQGPQFIFQYYEKEERGRGNFPDRFSARQFPNYSSELNVNALLLGDSALYLCASSLGGQGRTEAFFGQGTRLTVV.

The genes are TRBV6-5 and TRBJ1-5; D call uncertain. The V gene's germline CDR1 is MNHEY and CDR2 SVGAGI. V dropped 7 bases and J dropped 0 bases, with 10 bases sitting between them. This CDR3 is 14 amino acids long. The CDR3 spells CASNEGLSNQPQHF. CDR3 in DNA: TGTGCCAGCAACGAGGGTCTTAGCAATCAGCCCCAGCATTTT.

V usage is TRBV30 and J usage is TRBJ2-3; 7 nucleotides line up with TRBD2. The CDR3 consists of 14 residues. Germline-derived CDR1 and CDR2 are GTSNPN and SVGIG (reference sequence). With 2 bases clipped from V and 8 bases from J, the junction kept 10 bases outside the gene matches. The CDR3 loop reads CAWSSGGGAGTQYF. The CDR3 nucleotides read TGTGCCTGGAGTTCGGGGGGAGGGGCGGGTACGCAGTATTTT. The complete variable domain, with remaining parts taken from reference TRBV30 and TRBJ2-3, reads SQTIHQWPATLVQPVGSPLSLECTVEGTSNPNLYWYRQAAGRGLQLLFYSVGIGQISSEVPQNLSASRPQDRQFILSSKKLLLSDSGFYLCAWSSGGGAGTQYFGPGTRLTVL.

This clone was recorded a few times. V is TRBV30 and J is TRBJ1-1; a possible D gene is TRBD1 (5 bases). Germline CDR1 and CDR2: GTSNPN and SVGIG (reference sequence). The CDR3 is 14 amino acids. The CDR3 loop is CALRTGTANTEAFF. DNA of the CDR3: TGTGCGCTCAGAACGGGGACTGCGAACACTGAAGCTTTCTTT.

The chain combines TRBV7-9 with TRBJ2-3; maybe TRBD1 (6 bases). CDR1 is SEHNR and CDR2 is FQNEAQ in the germline V gene (reference sequence). Trimming took 5 bases from V and 2 from J, leaving 20 bases between them. The CDR3 has 17 residues. In DNA form, the CDR3 reads TGTGCCAGCAGCCCAGTCAAAGATGACAGGTCCACAGATACGCAGTATTTT. Its protein product is CASSPVKDDRSTDTQYF.

The chain recombines TRBV6-6 with TRBJ1-4, with TRBD1 matching over 8 bases. Germline CDR1 reads MNHNY; CDR2 reads SVGAGI (reference sequence). V shed 7 bases, J shed 8 bases, and the junction held 9 bases outside the gene matches. The CDR3 consists of 14 residues. CDR3 residues: CASIPGGGEEKLFF. CDR3 in DNA: TGTGCCAGCATCCCAGGGGGCGGTGAGGAAAAACTGTTTTTT.

The genes are TRBV5-4 and TRBJ2-5, with TRBD2 matching 7 bases. V lost 3 bases, J lost 5 bases, and 4 bases stayed unmatched. CDR1 is SGHNT, CDR2 YYREEE, per germline (reference sequence). The CDR3 extends over 13 amino acids. Here the CDR3 DNA reads TGTGCCAGCAGCTGGGAGGGATTGGAGACCCAGTACTTC. The encoded protein is CASSWEGLETQYF.

This clone was counted once. The rearrangement links TRBV7-9 to TRBJ2-7; 7 bases map to TRBD2. V dropped 6 bases and J dropped 1; count of bases not matched to a gene: 0. The CDR3 totals 12 residues. Germline CDR1 and CDR2: SEHNR and FQNEAQ (reference sequence). The CDR3 sequence is CASRRESYEQYF. CDR3 nucleotide sequence: TGTGCCAGCAGGCGGGAGTCCTACGAGCAGTACTTC.

This clone was seen a handful of times. The chain joins TRBV9 to TRBJ2-1, with 8 bases matching TRBD2. The V segment lost 3 bases and the J segment 5 bases; nucleotides outside the gene matches: 10. This CDR3 has 16 amino acids. CDR1 SGDLS and CDR2 YYNGEE come from the germline V gene. This CDR3 reads CASSAGGTRGHNEQFF. CDR3 DNA: TGTGCCAGCAGCGCGGGGGGGACTAGGGGACACAATGAGCAGTTCTTC.

This chain links TRBV14 with TRBJ1-4; tentatively, D is TRBD1 (5 bases). The CDR3 length is 14 residues. Trimming pared 3 bases from V and 4 bases from J, leaving 9 bases between. Germline CDR1 is SGHDN and CDR2 is FVKESK. CDR3 DNA sequence: TGTGCCAGCAGCCAGACAGCCCTTAATGAAAAACTGTTTTTT. Protein: CASSQTALNEKLFF.

In regard to this clone: A read error is possible here, since a much larger clone lies one base away. The chain combines TRBV7-2 with TRBJ1-1; tentatively, D is TRBD1 (6 bases). Between the trimmed V and J ends, which lost 3 bases and 0 bases, there was a span of 8 bases. CDR1 is SGHTA, CDR2 FQGNSA, per germline. The CDR3 contains 14 residues. The CDR3 protein is CASSLTGLNTEAFF. In nucleotides, the CDR3 is TGTGCCAGCAGCTTGACAGGACTGAACACTGAAGCTTTCTTT.

Points on this clone: The germline gene is not matched at one end of the junction; a read error may be the cause. V and J are TRBV6-5 and TRBJ2-3, with 7 bases aligning to TRBD1. This CDR3 has 14 amino acids. Germline CDR1 MNHEY, CDR2 SVGAGI. CDR3: CASSPTGGRTGGFF. The CDR3, as DNA: TGTGCCAGCAGCCCAACAGGCGGAAGGACAGGCGGGTTTTTT.

The rearrangement links TRBV5-6 to TRBJ2-6, with 7 bases matching TRBD2. CDR3 length equals 18 residues. V lost 1 base to trimming and J lost 0 bases; unmatched junction nucleotides: 7. Germline V lookup: CDR1 SGHDT, CDR2 YYEEEE. The CDR3 DNA is TGTGCCAGCAGCTTGTACCGGACTAGACGCTCTGGGGCCAACGTCCTGACTTTC. It specifies CASSLYRTRRSGANVLTF.

The chain is built from TRBV18 and TRBJ2-1, with 8 bases lining up with TRBD2. The CDR3 has 17 residues. Germline V gene sequence: CDR1 KGHSH, CDR2 LQKENI. V gave up 3 bases and J gave up 9 bases; unmatched junction bases: 16. The DNA for the CDR3 is TGTGCCAGCTCACCCCTGAGCGGGACTAGAGGATTCGGTGAGCAGTTCTTC. Protein product: CASSPLSGTRGFGEQFF.

This clone appeared a single time. The gene calls are TRBV6-1 and TRBJ2-1; a weak D match, TRBD1 (5 bases). The length of the CDR3 is 18 residues. Germline CDR1 reads MNHNS; CDR2 reads SASEGT. Trimming took off 4 bases at V and 0 bases at J, with 19 bases between the two ends. In nucleotides, the CDR3 is TGTGCCAGCAGTGGACAGACGACCTACCCGAGCTCCTACAATGAGCAGTTCTTC. Its protein product is CASSGQTTYPSSYNEQFF.

The rearrangement links TRBV7-9 to TRBJ2-1; 7 positions agree with TRBD1. Germline lookup yields CDR1 SEHNR and CDR2 FQNEAQ (reference sequence). The CDR3 length is 14 residues. The junction had 9 bases not matched to a gene; V was cut back by 5 bases and J by 8 bases. This CDR3 reads CASSPTGERDEQFF. CDR3 nucleotides: TGTGCCAGCAGCCCAACAGGGGAGAGGGATGAGCAGTTCTTC.